The rows below give T cell receptor beta chains drawn from one sample of a study of blood T cell repertoires in COVID-19. The table came from immunoSEQ multiplex PCR; TCRdb's copy has only in-frame clones and leaves some out. The sample has about 120,000 clones, 82% seen once. Sequencing used peripheral blood. The origin of the receptors is a woman in her 70s with acute or convalescent COVID-19. Each CDR3 is given with its conserved first and last residue. A D gene is named only where the DNA matches it firmly. Clone size appears in some rows only: once, few, many, or a class for an expanded clone.

D: -; size: -; V: TRBV7-9; J: TRBJ2-3; CDR3: CASSMTEDTQYF; DNA: TGTGCCAGCAGCATGACAGAAGATACGCAGTATTTT
D: TRBD1; size: -; V: TRBV27; J: TRBJ2-3; CDR3: CASSLRSSTGAVTDTQYF; DNA: TGTGCCAGCAGTTTAAGGTCGTCGACAGGGGCCGTCACAGATACGCAGTATTTT
D: -; size: -; V: TRBV6-5; J: TRBJ1-1; CDR3: CASSPDRLNTEAFF; DNA: TGTGCCAGCAGCCCGGACAGACTGAACACTGAAGCTTTCTTT
D: TRBD1; size: once; V: TRBV4-3; J: TRBJ1-4; CDR3: CASSQGTGGRGNEKLFF; DNA: TGCGCCAGCAGCCAAGGGACAGGGGGCAGGGGTAATGAAAAACTGTTTTTT
D: TRBD1; size: -; V: TRBV9; J: TRBJ1-4; CDR3: CASSYQGALGEKLFF; DNA: TGTGCCAGCAGCTATCAGGGGGCGCTTGGCGAAAAACTGTTTTTT
D: TRBD1; size: -; V: TRBV29-1; J: TRBJ1-1; CDR3: CSVDNPGQSEAFF; DNA: TGCAGCGTTGATAACCCGGGACAGAGTGAAGCTTTCTTT
D: -; size: -; V: TRBV5-1; J: TRBJ2-3; CDR3: CASSLGDAASTDTQYF; DNA: TGCGCCAGCAGCTTAGGAGACGCAGCTTCCACAGATACGCAGTATTTT
D: TRBD2; size: -; V: TRBV11-3; J: TRBJ2-2; CDR3: CASSLAGGNGELFF; DNA: TGTGCCAGCAGCTTAGCGGGGGGGAACGGGGAGCTGTTTTTT
D: -; size: -; V: TRBV18; J: TRBJ2-7; CDR3: CASSPSRGPSEQYF; DNA: TGTGCCAGCTCACCGAGCAGGGGCCCCTCGGAGCAGTACTTC
D: -; size: -; V: TRBV19; J: TRBJ1-6; CDR3: CASSSVSGNSPLHF; DNA: TGTGCCAGTAGTAGTGTATCGGGGAATTCACCCCTCCACTTT
D: -; size: few; V: TRBV15; J: TRBJ2-6; CDR3: CATSRGRGGYGANVLTF; DNA: TGTGCCACCAGCCGTGGGCGGGGAGGCTATGGGGCCAACGTCCTGACTTTC
D: -; size: -; V: TRBV4-1; J: TRBJ1-1; CDR3: CASSHIMRTVLLTEAFF; DNA: TGCGCCAGCAGCCATATAATGAGGACAGTCCTCCTGACTGAAGCTTTCTTT
D: -; size: -; V: TRBV12-5; J: TRBJ1-5; CDR3: CASSWESGNQPQHF; DNA: TGTGCTAGCTCCTGGGAGTCGGGCAATCAGCCCCAGCATTTT
D: TRBD1; size: -; V: TRBV7-8; J: TRBJ1-1; CDR3: CASSAGTGARMNTEAFF; DNA: TGTGCCAGCAGCGCCGGGACAGGGGCGAGGATGAACACTGAAGCTTTCTTT
D: -; size: -; V: TRBV7-9; J: TRBJ1-4; CDR3: CASSLETGTNEKLFF; DNA: TGTGCCAGCAGCTTAGAGACAGGCACTAATGAAAAACTGTTTTTT
D: -; size: -; V: TRBV2; J: TRBJ1-1; CDR3: CASRLQGEAFF; DNA: TGTGCCAGCAGATTACAGGGAGAAGCTTTCTTT
D: -; size: -; V: TRBV6-6; J: TRBJ1-1; CDR3: CASSPRQGSQTEAFF; DNA: TGTGCCAGCAGTCCTCGACAAGGTTCGCAAACTGAAGCTTTCTTT
D: TRBD2; size: once; V: TRBV7-2; J: TRBJ2-3; CDR3: CATKRDTDTQYF; DNA: TGTGCCACCAAGCGGGACACAGATACGCAGTATTTT
D: -; size: -; V: TRBV2; J: TRBJ2-2; CDR3: CASSELATGELFF; DNA: TGTGCCAGCAGTGAATTGGCTACCGGGGAGCTGTTTTTT
D: TRBD2; size: once; V: TRBV5-8; J: TRBJ2-1; CDR3: CASSLGTSGNRYGNEQFF; DNA: TGTGCCAGCAGCCTCGGGACTAGCGGGAACCGATATGGTAATGAGCAGTTCTTC
D: TRBD1; size: -; V: TRBV5-6; J: TRBJ1-5; CDR3: CASSRGTDNQPQHF; DNA: TGTGCCAGCAGCCGCGGGACAGACAATCAGCCCCAGCATTTT
D: -; size: few; V: TRBV5-4; J: TRBJ1-1; CDR3: CASSRKSGGTMNTEAFF; DNA: TGTGCCAGCAGCAGGAAATCGGGGGGGACGATGAACACTGAAGCTTTCTTT
D: -; size: -; V: TRBV6-1; J: TRBJ1-2; CDR3: CASSDYNPGGYGYTF; DNA: TGTGCCAGCAGTGATTACAACCCCGGAGGCTATGGCTACACCTTC
D: -; size: -; V: TRBV4-3; J: TRBJ2-1; CDR3: CASSPQKGYNEQFF; DNA: TGCGCCAGCAGCCCGCAGAAGGGGTACAATGAGCAGTTCTTC
D: -; size: -; V: TRBV6-2/TRBV6-3; J: TRBJ2-3; CDR3: CASSLGFYADTQYF; DNA: TGTGCCAGCAGTTTGGGCTTTTATGCAGATACGCAGTATTTT
D: -; size: -; V: TRBV4-3; J: TRBJ1-5; CDR3: CASSQNLNQPQHF; DNA: TGCGCCAGCAGCCAAAACTTAAATCAGCCCCAGCATTTT
D: TRBD2; size: -; V: TRBV5-4; J: TRBJ2-1; CDR3: CASSSKSGDNEQFF; DNA: TGTGCCAGCAGCTCGAAAAGCGGGGACAATGAGCAGTTCTTC
D: -; size: few; V: TRBV10-1; J: TRBJ1-6; CDR3: CASSQVLDSPLHF; DNA: TGCGCCAGCAGTCAGGTGTTGGATTCACCCCTCCACTTT
D: -; size: -; V: TRBV9; J: TRBJ2-3; CDR3: CASSVGQLTDTQYF; DNA: TGTGCCAGCAGCGTAGGACAGCTCACAGATACGCAGTATTTT
D: -; size: -; V: TRBV5-5; J: TRBJ1-1; CDR3: CASSLSGDENTEAFF; DNA: TGTGCCAGCAGCTTATCAGGGGACGAGAACACTGAAGCTTTCTTT
D: TRBD2; size: -; V: TRBV11-3; J: TRBJ2-7; CDR3: CASSLEAGAAQYF; DNA: TGTGCCAGCAGCTTAGAAGCGGGGGCTGCGCAGTACTTC
D: -; size: -; V: TRBV18; J: TRBJ1-1; CDR3: CASSPKNRVVNTEAFF; DNA: TGTGCCAGCTCACCGAAGAATCGGGTAGTAAACACTGAAGCTTTCTTT
D: TRBD1; size: -; V: TRBV19; J: TRBJ1-1; CDR3: CASSTRGTREGAFF; DNA: TGTGCCAGTAGTACCAGGGGGACACGAGAGGGAGCTTTCTTT
D: -; size: -; V: TRBV9; J: TRBJ1-2; CDR3: CASSETEQPAGHDYGYTF; DNA: TGTGCCAGCAGCGAGACAGAACAACCAGCGGGACACGACTATGGCTACACCTTC